The text below deals with one TCR beta chain. Its antigen is unidentified. The authors ran a second PCR of 7 to 11 cycles using a sample-barcoded 5' primer and a J-beta primer mix. TCRdb passed the 5' RACE reads through MiXCR, listing each CDR3 protein once. This sample yields 1,300,000 or so distinct CDR3 sequences, of which 45% to 70% are seen a single time; about 6.3% belongs to the top ten. This specimen belongs to a study of blood T cells in healthy people across ages. The V and J ends lost 6 bases and 11 bases respectively, with 28 bases between them. The CDR3 sequence is 16 residues long. Germline V gene data show CDR1 as LGHNA and CDR2 as YNFKEQ. Findings and caveats of the study: While age rose, TCR beta diversity per million T cells dropped in a roughly linear way. Diversity of TCR beta correlated strongly with naive T cell percentage.

Sequencing was carried out using blood. The genes are TRBV4-2 and TRBJ2-5; TRBD1 or TRBD2 may be the D gene (5 bases each). The receptor comes from a man aged 18 to 35 in good health. The CDR3 spells CASRFSGGPTSDEQYF. CDR3 sequence (DNA): TGTGCCAGCAGGTTTAGTGGGGGACCAACCTCCGATGAGCAGTACTTC.